Shown below are 19 T cell receptor beta chains from a single sample sequenced in a study of OX40 agonist ivuxolimab in advanced cancers. TCRdb's table, derived via immunoSEQ multiplex PCR, lists solely in-frame clones and lacks some. The sample shows over 65,000 clones, about 92% of them seen only once. The sample here was CD4+ or CD8+ T cells sorted from blood, taken in a trial of the OX40 agonist ivuxolimab. The receptors come from an adult with an advanced solid tumor such as melanoma, head and neck, liver or kidney cancer.

This clone has a single count. The chain combines TRBV18 with TRBJ2-7; D unresolved. The CDR3 extends over 14 amino acids. Germline CDR1 and CDR2: KGHSH and LQKENI. Between the trimmed V and J ends, which lost 3 bases and 2 bases, there was a span of 11 bases. This CDR3 reads CASSPWSEAYEQYF. CDR3 DNA sequence: TGTGCCAGCTCACCCTGGTCAGAAGCCTACGAGCAGTACTTC.

This clone has only one observation. V is TRBV2 and J is TRBJ1-1, with TRBD1 matching over 9 bases. The CDR3 is made up of 13 amino acids. In germline, CDR1 is SNHLY, CDR2 FYNNEI. V trimming: 5 bases; J trimming: 6 bases; junction bases outside the gene matches: 4. The CDR3 DNA is TGTGCCAGCAGTCGACAGGGGGATCCTGAAGCTTTCTTT. Its translation is CASSRQGDPEAFF.

CDR3 loop: CASSMVTGGERWTQYF. The CDR3 region has the DNA TGTGCCAGTAGTATGGTGACAGGGGGCGAAAGGTGGACCCAGTACTTC. V is TRBV19 and J is TRBJ2-5; 10 nucleotides line up with TRBD1. Germline CDR1 LNHDA, CDR2 SQIVND (reference sequence). V dropped 3 bases and J dropped 7; count of bases not matched to a gene: 11. CDR3 length: 16 amino acids.

The gene calls are TRBV25-1 and TRBJ2-3, with TRBD1 identical over 11 bases. After removal of 6 bases from V and 4 bases from J, the junction contained 9 bases not matched to a gene. Germline V CDR1 and CDR2: MGHDK, SYGVNS. The CDR3 sequence is 16 residues long. CDR3 in amino acids: CASSVGQGGKSDTQYF. Here the CDR3 DNA reads TGTGCCAGCAGCGTGGGACAGGGGGGGAAGTCAGATACGCAGTATTTT.

This clone was seen only a few times. The germline gene is not matched at one end of the junction; a read error may be the cause. This rearrangement joins TRBV7-7 to TRBJ2-3; the match to TRBD1 covers 11 bases. CDR1 is SSHAT, CDR2 FNYEAQ, per germline (reference sequence). The CDR3 runs to 15 residues. CDR3 region: CASSSGQGAGDTQYF. In DNA, the CDR3 is TGTGCTAGCAGTTCAGGACAGGGGGCGGGGGATACGCAGTATTTT.

This sequence joins TRBV7-9 and TRBJ2-5; D not resolved. The last part of the DNA fits TRBJ2-7 better; the J call may be wrong. This CDR3 is 11 amino acids long. Germline loops: CDR1 SEHNR, CDR2 FQNEAQ (reference sequence). The CDR3 DNA reads as TGTGCCAGCAGCTCCGGGCCCGAGCAGTACTTC. This translates into CASSSGPEQYF.

The chain uses TRBV6-4 and TRBJ2-1, with TRBD2 identical over 9 bases. From germline, CDR1 is MRHNA and CDR2 SNTAGT. CDR3 length: 16 residues. Losses at the gene ends were 4 bases for V and 1 base for J; bases not matched to a gene: 5. The CDR3 coding sequence is TGTGCCAGCAGTGGGGGAAGCGGGGGGTCCTACAATGAGCAGTTCTTC. It is translated as CASSGGSGGSYNEQFF.

The V and J genes are TRBV4-1 and TRBJ2-3; TRBD1 agrees at 12 bases. The junction had 5 bases not matched to a gene; V was cut back by 0 bases and J by 7 bases. Per germline, CDR1 MGHRA and CDR2 YSYEKL. CDR3 length: 16 residues. The CDR3 bases are TGCGCCAGCAGCCAAGACGGGACAGGGGGCTCAAATACGCAGTATTTT. Translating it yields CASSQDGTGGSNTQYF.

The chain couples TRBV11-2 to TRBJ2-5; D gene uncertain. Trimming took 6 bases from V and 5 from J, leaving 10 bases between them. The CDR3 is 12 amino acids. Germline V lookup: CDR1 SGHAT, CDR2 FQNNGV. The CDR3 sequence: CASRPVSETQYF. CDR3 sequence (DNA): TGTGCCAGCAGACCTGTATCGGAGACCCAGTACTTC.

The chain carries TRBV6-1 and TRBJ1-1, with a possible D match to TRBD1 (6 bases). Per the germline V gene, CDR1 is MNHNS and CDR2 is SASEGT. V was clipped by 3 bases and J by 2 bases, with 16 bases between them. There are 16 residues in the CDR3. The CDR3 is CASSERRGGINTEAFF. The CDR3 DNA follows: TGTGCCAGCAGTGAGCGGAGGGGGGGAATAAACACTGAAGCTTTCTTT.

The chain is built from TRBV2 and TRBJ1-2; the match to TRBD1 covers 7 bases. The CDR3 loop spans 14 amino acids. V trimming: 6 bases; J trimming: 8 bases; junction bases outside the gene matches: 12. Germline V gene lookup returns CDR1 SNHLY and CDR2 FYNNEI. The DNA of the CDR3 is TGTGCCAGCAGGGCAGGGGGAGGATCGGGAGGCTACACCTTC. This translates into CASRAGGGSGGYTF.

The chain couples TRBV10-1 to TRBJ2-1; tentative D call: TRBD2 (6 bases). CDR3 length: 13 amino acids. Germline CDR1 is WNHNN and CDR2 is SYGVQD (reference sequence). The germline V and J ends were trimmed by 6 bases and 5 bases, with 11 bases remaining between them. CDR3 nucleotides: TGCGCCAGCAGATTAGCGGAGGACAATGAGCAGTTCTTC. Residues: CASRLAEDNEQFF.

The V call is TRBV4-1, the J call TRBJ2-1; 8 bases match TRBD2. Germline lookup yields CDR1 MGHRA and CDR2 YSYEKL. This CDR3 comprises 18 residues. With 2 bases clipped from V and 5 bases from J, the junction kept 14 bases outside the gene matches. CDR3 in amino acids: CASSQTGVGTRGDNEQFF. In DNA, the CDR3 is TGCGCCAGCAGCCAAACGGGGGTAGGGACTAGAGGGGACAATGAGCAGTTCTTC.

The chain recombines TRBV28 with TRBJ1-5; 7 nucleotides agree with TRBD1. V lost 7 bases to trimming and J lost 0 bases; unmatched junction nucleotides: 6. Germline CDR1 MDHEN, CDR2 SYDVKM. CDR3 length equals 15 residues. CDR3 sequence: CASTGTDYSNQPQHF. The CDR3 DNA reads as TGTGCCAGCACGGGGACAGACTATAGCAATCAGCCCCAGCATTTT.

The rearrangement uses TRBV19 and TRBJ2-5, with TRBD1 matching over 10 bases. Per the germline V gene, CDR1 is LNHDA and CDR2 is SQIVND (reference sequence). The length of the CDR3 is 14 residues. V shed 3 bases, J shed 5 bases, and the junction held 3 bases outside the gene matches. DNA for the CDR3: TGTGCCAGTAGTATGACAGGGGGCCCGGAGACCCAGTACTTC. Translated, it gives CASSMTGGPETQYF. Full variable domain (outside the CDR3, taken from reference TRBV19 and TRBJ2-5): DGGITQSPKYLFRKEGQNVTLSCEQNLNHDAMYWYRQDPGQGLRLIYYSQIVNDFQKGDIAEGYSVSREKKESFPLTVTSAQKNPTAFYLCASSMTGGPETQYFGPGTRLLVL.

The chain joins TRBV28 to TRBJ1-5; D is ambiguous. V was trimmed by 8 bases and J by 9 bases, leaving 5 bases between them. This CDR3 contains 9 residues. The germline CDR1 and CDR2 sequences are MDHEN and SYDVKM. The CDR3 sequence is CASGGPQHF. The CDR3 DNA reads as TGTGCCAGCGGAGGGCCCCAGCATTTT.

The chain employs TRBV28 and TRBJ1-1; perhaps TRBD1 as D (5 bases). The germline gives CDR1 MDHEN, CDR2 SYDVKM. V was cut by 7 bases and J by 11 bases, with 26 bases left in between. This CDR3 contains 15 residues. The CDR3 region is CASIPRTIGEGYAFF. In DNA, the CDR3 is TGTGCCAGCATCCCTAGGACGATAGGGGAGGGGTATGCTTTCTTT.

CDR3 bases: TGTGCCAGCAGCTTACCAGGGCCGCGGGGACAGGGGAGCCACGAGCAGTACTTC. Translation: CASSLPGPRGQGSHEQYF. The rearrangement links TRBV7-8 to TRBJ2-7, with 10 positions matching TRBD1. The CDR3 is 18 residues long. Germline-derived CDR1 and CDR2 are SGHVS and FQNEAQ. The J segment lost 5 bases and the V segment lost 2 bases, leaving 15 bases of the junction unmatched.

CDR3 region: CASSLRSGQGSTEAFF. The CDR3 region has the DNA TGTGCCAGCAGTTTAAGGTCGGGACAGGGAAGCACTGAAGCTTTCTTT. The V gene is TRBV28, the J gene TRBJ1-1; 9 bases line up with TRBD1. The length of the CDR3 is 16 residues. The junction had 8 bases not matched to a gene; V was cut back by 2 bases and J by 4 bases. In germline, CDR1 is MDHEN, CDR2 SYDVKM.